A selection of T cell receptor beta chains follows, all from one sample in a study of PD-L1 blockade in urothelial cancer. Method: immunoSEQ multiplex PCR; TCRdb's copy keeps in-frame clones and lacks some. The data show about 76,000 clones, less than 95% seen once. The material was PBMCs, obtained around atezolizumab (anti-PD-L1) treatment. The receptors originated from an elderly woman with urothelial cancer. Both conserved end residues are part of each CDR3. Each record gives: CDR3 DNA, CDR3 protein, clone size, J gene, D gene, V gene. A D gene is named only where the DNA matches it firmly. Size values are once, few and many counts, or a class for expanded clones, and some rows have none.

DNA: TGTGCCAGCAGCCTTCAAGAGACCCAGTACTTC
CDR3: CASSLQETQYF
size: -
J: TRBJ2-5
D: -
V: TRBV6-1

DNA: TGTGCCAGTTCCAGACTAGCGGCCACCTACGAGCAGTACTTC
CDR3: CASSRLAATYEQYF
size: -
J: TRBJ2-7
D: TRBD2
V: TRBV19

DNA: TGCGCCAGCAGCTCCGGGAGGGATAATGAAAAACTGTTTTTT
CDR3: CASSSGRDNEKLFF
size: -
J: TRBJ1-4
D: -
V: TRBV5-1

DNA: TGTGCCAGCTTCTTCAGGGGGGATGGCTACACCTTC
CDR3: CASFFRGDGYTF
size: -
J: TRBJ1-2
D: TRBD1
V: TRBV2

DNA: TGTGCCACCCTTGTGGCCACTAACTATGGCTACACCTTC
CDR3: CATLVATNYGYTF
size: -
J: TRBJ1-2
D: -
V: TRBV28

DNA: TGTGCCAGCAGTGCAAGGTGGGACAGCTATGGCTACACCTTC
CDR3: CASSARWDSYGYTF
size: -
J: TRBJ1-2
D: TRBD1
V: TRBV6-1

DNA: TGTGCCAGCAGCACCGGGACAGGGGGCACAGATACGCAGTATTTT
CDR3: CASSTGTGGTDTQYF
size: -
J: TRBJ2-3
D: TRBD1
V: TRBV28

DNA: TGTGCCAGTAGTATACAGGGGTTCGGCGGTCAGCCCCAGCATTTT
CDR3: CASSIQGFGGQPQHF
size: -
J: TRBJ1-5
D: -
V: TRBV19

DNA: TGTGCCAGCAGCCGGGCGGGGGCGAGTGGCTACACCTTC
CDR3: CASSRAGASGYTF
size: -
J: TRBJ1-2
D: -
V: TRBV14

DNA: TGTGCCACCAGCAGAGCTCCGGGAAGCACAGATACGCAGTATTTT
CDR3: CATSRAPGSTDTQYF
size: once
J: TRBJ2-3
D: -
V: TRBV15

DNA: TGTGCCAGCAGGAGGACAGACAACACAGATACGCAGTATTTT
CDR3: CASRRTDNTDTQYF
size: -
J: TRBJ2-3
D: -
V: TRBV27

DNA: TGTGCCAGCAGCCTCAGTCCCCATTTTAGTAGCAACTACGAGCAGTACTTC
CDR3: CASSLSPHFSSNYEQYF
size: -
J: TRBJ2-7
D: -
V: TRBV11-2

DNA: TGTGCCAGCAGACAAGGGGGACAGCCCCAGCATTTT
CDR3: CASRQGGQPQHF
size: -
J: TRBJ1-5
D: -
V: TRBV28

DNA: TGTGCCAGCAGCTTGGGCGGGAGTGGTCTTGCCAATGAGCAGTTCTTC
CDR3: CASSLGGSGLANEQFF
size: -
J: TRBJ2-1
D: TRBD2
V: TRBV5-4

DNA: TGTGCCAGCCAGAAGCGGGATTGGGATGAGCAGTTCTTC
CDR3: CASQKRDWDEQFF
size: -
J: TRBJ2-1
D: TRBD2
V: TRBV19

DNA: TGTGCCAGCAGTGGGGACAGGGGAACTGAAGCTTTCTTT
CDR3: CASSGDRGTEAFF
size: -
J: TRBJ1-1
D: TRBD1
V: TRBV6-1

DNA: TGTGCCAGCTCACGGGACAGGGGGCTCAATCAGCCCCAGCATTTT
CDR3: CASSRDRGLNQPQHF
size: -
J: TRBJ1-5
D: TRBD1
V: TRBV18

DNA: TGTGCCAGTAGTCCGCGGACAGGGGTTAGTAGCAATCAGCCCCAGCATTTT
CDR3: CASSPRTGVSSNQPQHF
size: -
J: TRBJ1-5
D: TRBD1
V: TRBV19

DNA: TGTGCCAGCAGTGAAGGCCGACAGAACACTGAAGCTTTCTTT
CDR3: CASSEGRQNTEAFF
size: -
J: TRBJ1-1
D: -
V: TRBV2

DNA: TGCGCCAGCACCCAAGATGTAAGGGGCCCCACCGGGGAGCTGTTTTTT
CDR3: CASTQDVRGPTGELFF
size: few
J: TRBJ2-2
D: -
V: TRBV5-1

DNA: TGCGCCAGCAGCCAAGCAGGGGTCAACACTGAAGCTTTCTTT
CDR3: CASSQAGVNTEAFF
size: few
J: TRBJ1-1
D: -
V: TRBV4-1

DNA: TGTGCCGTCCGGGACAGGGGGCCTCAAAACATTCAGTACTTC
CDR3: CAVRDRGPQNIQYF
size: -
J: TRBJ2-4
D: TRBD1
V: TRBV6-5

DNA: TGCGCCAGCAGCCTCCGGACTAGCGGGCTTGAAGATGAGCAGTTCTTC
CDR3: CASSLRTSGLEDEQFF
size: -
J: TRBJ2-1
D: TRBD2
V: TRBV4-1

DNA: TGTGCCTGGAGTAAGGGGGGCACAGATACGCAGTATTTT
CDR3: CAWSKGGTDTQYF
size: once
J: TRBJ2-3
D: -
V: TRBV30

DNA: TGTGCCAGCAGCTTGTTTGTTCCTGGCACAGATACGCAGTATTTT
CDR3: CASSLFVPGTDTQYF
size: -
J: TRBJ2-3
D: -
V: TRBV5-6

DNA: TGTGCCAGCAGTCCGGGACAGGGTCTCTACGAGCAGTACTTC
CDR3: CASSPGQGLYEQYF
size: once
J: TRBJ2-7
D: TRBD1
V: TRBV6-1

DNA: TGCGCCAGCAGCTTGGCCGAGTCCTCAGGCAGGGAGCTGTTTTTT
CDR3: CASSLAESSGRELFF
size: once
J: TRBJ2-2
D: -
V: TRBV5-1

DNA: TGTGCCAGCTCACCAGTAGGGAGGGCCTACGAGCAGTACTTC
CDR3: CASSPVGRAYEQYF
size: -
J: TRBJ2-7
D: TRBD2
V: TRBV18

DNA: TGTGCCAGCAGTTACAGGCGGGGTGGGGATGAGCAGTTCTTC
CDR3: CASSYRRGGDEQFF
size: -
J: TRBJ2-1
D: -
V: TRBV6-5

DNA: TGTGCCAGCAGCCCCCAGGGACAGGCCCTCGGCACTGAAGCTTTCTTT
CDR3: CASSPQGQALGTEAFF
size: -
J: TRBJ1-1
D: TRBD1
V: TRBV9

DNA: TGTGCCTGGAGTGTAGGGGTCGAGCAGTACTTC
CDR3: CAWSVGVEQYF
size: -
J: TRBJ2-7
D: -
V: TRBV30

DNA: TGTGCCACCGCGCCTAGGGACACCAACACTGAAGCTTTCTTT
CDR3: CATAPRDTNTEAFF
size: -
J: TRBJ1-1
D: -
V: TRBV10-3

DNA: TGTGCCAGCAGTGTGGGACAGGGCGAGACCTTGGCTTTCTTT
CDR3: CASSVGQGETLAFF
size: -
J: TRBJ1-1
D: TRBD1
V: TRBV6-1

DNA: TGTGCCACCAGCCGTCCCGGGACTAGCGGGAGCTACAATGAGCAGTTCTTC
CDR3: CATSRPGTSGSYNEQFF
size: -
J: TRBJ2-1
D: TRBD2
V: TRBV15

DNA: TGCAGCGTACAGGGCGAGCAGTACTTC
CDR3: CSVQGEQYF
size: -
J: TRBJ2-7
D: -
V: TRBV29-1

DNA: TGTGCCAGCAGTTTACCGGGACTAGCGGGAGGTTCCGAGCAGTACTTC
CDR3: CASSLPGLAGGSEQYF
size: -
J: TRBJ2-7
D: TRBD2
V: TRBV28

DNA: TGTGCCATCGGTGAAGGGGCTAACACAGATACGCAGTATTTT
CDR3: CAIGEGANTDTQYF
size: -
J: TRBJ2-3
D: -
V: TRBV10-3

DNA: TGTGCCAGCAGCTCCAACCGGGACAGGGGGATCACAGATACGCAGTATTTT
CDR3: CASSSNRDRGITDTQYF
size: -
J: TRBJ2-3
D: TRBD1
V: TRBV9

DNA: TGCAGCGTTGACAGGGGTTTGAACACTGAAGCTTTCTTT
CDR3: CSVDRGLNTEAFF
size: -
J: TRBJ1-1
D: -
V: TRBV29-1

DNA: TGTGCCAGCAGTTTGGGGACAGGGGGTCGGGAGCAGTACTTC
CDR3: CASSLGTGGREQYF
size: -
J: TRBJ2-7
D: TRBD1
V: TRBV28

DNA: TGCGCCAGCAGCCCCGGTCGAGTAGCCGGGAACACCGGGGAGCTGTTTTTT
CDR3: CASSPGRVAGNTGELFF
size: -
J: TRBJ2-2
D: -
V: TRBV5-1

DNA: TGTGCCAGCAGCCCACTAGCGGGAGTCCCAAACGAGCAGTACTTC
CDR3: CASSPLAGVPNEQYF
size: -
J: TRBJ2-7
D: TRBD2
V: TRBV27

DNA: TGTGCCAGCAGTCCGGGACAGGGGGGCACTGAAGCTTTCTTT
CDR3: CASSPGQGGTEAFF
size: once
J: TRBJ1-1
D: TRBD1
V: TRBV6-4

DNA: TGTGCCAGCAGCCCAGATGGGACTAGCGGGAGAAAGCAGTACTTC
CDR3: CASSPDGTSGRKQYF
size: once
J: TRBJ2-7
D: TRBD2
V: TRBV9

DNA: TGCGCCAGCAGCTTGGGGGGCAGGGAAAATCAGCCCCAGCATTTT
CDR3: CASSLGGRENQPQHF
size: few
J: TRBJ1-5
D: -
V: TRBV5-1

DNA: TGTGCCAGCAGTCCCGGGGCCGGGGGTGGGCCCGGGGAGCTGTTTTTT
CDR3: CASSPGAGGGPGELFF
size: few
J: TRBJ2-2
D: -
V: TRBV2

DNA: TGTGCCAGCAGACAGGGGGGAGTGAACACTGAAGCTTTCTTT
CDR3: CASRQGGVNTEAFF
size: -
J: TRBJ1-1
D: TRBD1
V: TRBV11-2

DNA: TGTGCCAGCAGCCAAGGGGGCCGTTCCAATCAGCCCCAGCATTTT
CDR3: CASSQGGRSNQPQHF
size: -
J: TRBJ1-5
D: -
V: TRBV14

DNA: TGTGCCTGGAGGCTAGCGGGAGGTACAGAGACCCAGTACTTC
CDR3: CAWRLAGGTETQYF
size: -
J: TRBJ2-5
D: TRBD2
V: TRBV30

DNA: TGTGCCAGCACCCAAGGGCGGCTAGCGGGAGTCGGGGGCGGGGGGGGTATGTTCTTC
CDR3: CASTQGRLAGVGGGGGMFF
size: -
J: TRBJ2-1
D: TRBD2
V: TRBV9

DNA: TGTGCTAGTGGTCGAACCACAGGGCCTCAGCACAATGAGCAGTTCTTC
CDR3: CASGRTTGPQHNEQFF
size: -
J: TRBJ2-1
D: -
V: TRBV12-5